This TCR beta chain was recovered during a study of response to subunit inactivated influenza vaccine. A word on this clonotype: The target antigen is unknown.

The CDR3 is 12 amino acids. Per germline, CDR1 SQVTM and CDR2 ANQGSEA. TCRdb re-called the RT-PCR reads through MiXCR, storing one row per CDR3 protein. The repertoire consists of about 580,000 distinct CDR3 sequences, with 12% to 15% occurring once and the leading ten covering around 10%. General observations from the study: After each seasonal influenza vaccination, few new T cells are recruited, the authors suggested.

The clonotype comes from a man aged 45 to 65 who received an inactivated influenza vaccine. Source: PBMCs from blood, taken 11 to 12 days after vaccination. This rearrangement joins TRBV29-1 to TRBJ2-5; 7 bases are shared with TRBD2. The CDR3 loop reads CLGGGDGETQYF. The CDR3 nucleotides read TGCCTGGGGGGGGGAGACGGGGAGACCCAGTACTTC.